This T cell receptor beta chain was identified in a study of cytomegalovirus exposure and HLA in healthy donors. Points from the study as a whole: Serostatus for CMV was the only available immune exposure information.

Note on this clone: The antigen is undetermined.

Use of 60 Vbeta and 13 Jbeta primers characterized the PCR. The method was immunoSEQ multiplex PCR; TCRdb's version includes in-frame clones alone and lacks a portion of them. Counted here are about 160,000 clones, 86% occurring once; the ten biggest clones make up about 2%. Looked up from germline, CDR1 is MNHEY and CDR2 is SVGAGI. The ends lost 6 bases at V and 3 bases at J; junction bases unmatched: 8. The CDR3 is made up of 14 amino acids. This TCR came from a woman under 30 in good health and CMV-seronegative. The genes are TRBV6-5 and TRBJ2-7; 7 bases are shared with TRBD2. Sequenced input: PBMCs. DNA of the CDR3: TGTGCCAGCAGCCCCACTAGCGCGTTCTACGAGCAGTACTTC. As protein: CASSPTSAFYEQYF.